The sequence of this T cell receptor (beta chain) was determined in a study of control samples from healthy donors and cancer patients (dated by TCRdb to 2020 to 2021). CDR1 and CDR2, looked up from the germline V gene, are MNHEY and SVGAGI. CDR3 length: 15 amino acids, cysteine to phenylalanine. The kept DNA is CDR3 alone, 45 bases in frame from the first base. Relative to germline, V is missing 3 bases and J is missing 5 bases, with 7 bases of the junction outside any gene match. The library was made by the immunoSEQ multiplex PCR assay. As stored in TCRdb, this immuneACCESS dataset retains in-frame rearrangements with V and J assigned. A fraction of the clones does not appear; measured against another copy, unresolved V genes explain less than half of the discrepancy, and the remainder lacks a known reason. Recorded for this sample are 78,000 or so clones; roughly 82% of them occurred a single time. The ten largest clonotypes hold less than 15% of the sample.

About this clone: What antigen it recognizes has not been identified. The input lacks base qualities; no much larger clone sits a single base away.

Sample: blood. This clonotype was sampled from a man in his fifties in good health. The chain joins TRBV6-5 to TRBJ2-5; 9 bases in the middle match TRBD2. The DNA is as follows: TGTGCCAGCAGTTATAGCGGGAGTAGGGGGGAGACCCAGTACTTC. Its translation is CASSYSGSRGETQYF.